The 4 T cell receptor beta chains reported below all come from one sample, sequenced in a study of blood T cell repertoires in COVID-19. Sequencing used immunoSEQ multiplex PCR; TCRdb keeps in-frame clones, though not all of them. The profile covers around 200,000 clones, with around 87% appearing a single time and 2.5% taken by the ten largest. The sample taken for sequencing was peripheral blood. These receptors were collected from a man aged 35-49 years with active or convalescent COVID-19.

The chain links TRBV6-1 to TRBJ2-7, with 11 bases that match TRBD2. CDR3 length equals 17 residues. CDR1 is MNHNS, CDR2 SASEGT, per germline. Trimming took 4 bases from V and 0 from J; bases not matched to a gene: 8. CDR3 protein: CASSGASGGPSSYEQYF. Here the CDR3 DNA reads TGTGCCAGCAGTGGGGCTAGCGGGGGGCCTAGCTCCTACGAGCAGTACTTC.

This chain links TRBV9 with TRBJ1-1; maybe TRBD1 (6 bases). Trimming removed 4 bases from V and 3 bases from J, with 16 bases in between. This CDR3 spans 15 amino acids. Germline CDR1 reads SGDLS; CDR2 reads YYNGEE. CDR3 residues: CASSLYSGDHTEAFF. In DNA form, the CDR3 reads TGTGCCAGCAGCCTTTATTCAGGGGACCACACTGAAGCTTTCTTT.

J is TRBJ1-2 and V is TRBV6-1; D is undetermined. Germline V gene sequence: CDR1 MNHNS, CDR2 SASEGT. V was pared by 2 bases and J by 8 bases, with 18 bases between. The CDR3 sequence is 15 residues long. The CDR3 nucleotides are TGTGCCAGCAGTGAACAGGCCGTCATCTCGGGAGGCTACACCTTC. Amino acid sequence: CASSEQAVISGGYTF.

This rearrangement joins TRBV11-2 to TRBJ2-7; 11 positions agree with TRBD1. Germline V gene sequence: CDR1 SGHAT, CDR2 FQNNGV. CDR3 length: 14 residues. V lost 4 bases, J lost 3 bases, and 2 bases stayed unmatched. The CDR3 loop reads CASSWGTGGYEQYF. The CDR3 DNA follows: TGTGCCAGCAGCTGGGGGACAGGGGGCTACGAGCAGTACTTC.